This entry is about one T cell receptor (beta chain). Its antigen is undetermined. This sample is part of a study of CD8+CD57+ T cells in acquired aplastic anemia. Overall study context: Quantities of DNA derived from sorted CD4+ and CD8+ cells averaged around 3 ug. Read counts for CD4+ cells (from healthy donors) averaged about 10.8 million. General observations from the study: Between patients and controls, roughly 29 CD8+ CDR3 sequences were found in common. The CD8+ Simpson's diversity of patients and controls was not significantly different.

TCR beta VDJ and CDR3 profiles were obtained from a genomic DNA template. TCRdb itself ran the reads through MiXCR, one entry per CDR3 protein. The table has some 170,000 distinct CDR3 sequences, roughly 47% seen once. Trimming removed 5 bases at V and 3 bases at J, with 14 bases between. The CDR3 runs to 15 residues. Germline V CDR1 and CDR2: SGHVT, SQSDAQ. This chain uses TRBV7-4 with TRBJ2-1; D is possibly TRBD2 (6 bases). The clonotype comes from a human donor in good health. Material: sorted CD4+, CD8+, or CD8+CD57+ T cells (not recorded which) from PBMCs. The CDR3: CASSASGTVYNEQFF. DNA of the CDR3: TGTGCCAGCAGCGCTTCCGGGACTGTCTACAATGAGCAGTTCTTC.